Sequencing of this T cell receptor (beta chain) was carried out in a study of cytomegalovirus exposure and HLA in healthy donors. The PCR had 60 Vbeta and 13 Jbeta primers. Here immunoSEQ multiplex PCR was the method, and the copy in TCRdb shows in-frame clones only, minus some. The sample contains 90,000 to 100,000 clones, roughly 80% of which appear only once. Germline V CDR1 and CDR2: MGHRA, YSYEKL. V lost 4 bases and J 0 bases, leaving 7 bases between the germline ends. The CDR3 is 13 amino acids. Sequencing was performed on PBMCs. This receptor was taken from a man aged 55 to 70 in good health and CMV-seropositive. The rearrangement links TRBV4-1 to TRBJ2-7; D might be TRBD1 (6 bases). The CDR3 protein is CASSPDSSYEQYF. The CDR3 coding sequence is TGCGCCAGCAGCCCGGACAGCTCCTACGAGCAGTACTTC.